This entry lists 29 T cell receptor beta chains sequenced from one sample in a study of cytomegalovirus exposure and HLA in healthy donors. PCR primers comprised 60 Vbeta and 13 Jbeta primers. Assay: immunoSEQ multiplex PCR; the TCRdb copy retains only in-frame clones and omits some. The sample has roughly 70,000 clones, around three quarters seen once; the top ten hold around 6%. The sample comprised PBMCs. These receptors originate from a man aged 45 to 65 in good health and CMV-seronegative.

This chain links TRBV11-2 with TRBJ2-1, with D hard to call. Germline V lookup: CDR1 SGHAT, CDR2 FQNNGV. The CDR3 has 15 amino acids. Trimming cost V 5 bases and J 3 bases, with 14 bases left between them. CDR3 in DNA: TGTGCCAGCAGCCTGACACCGACCGGCTACAATGAGCAGTTCTTC. Amino acids: CASSLTPTGYNEQFF.

The rearrangement links TRBV5-5 to TRBJ2-1; 7 bases are shared with TRBD2. The CDR3 extends over 14 amino acids. CDR1 and CDR2 (germline): SGHKS, YYEKEE (reference sequence). V lost 3 bases to trimming and J lost 1 base; unmatched junction nucleotides: 1. Here the CDR3 DNA reads TGTGCCAGCAGCTGGGGGGGTTCCTACAATGAGCAGTTCTTC. Protein: CASSWGGSYNEQFF.

The chain recombines TRBV6-1 with TRBJ2-3; TRBD2 matches 14 bases. V lost 3 bases and J lost 4; bases outside the gene matches: 9. Germline assignment: CDR1 MNHNS and CDR2 SASEGT. The CDR3 covers 18 residues. This chain's CDR3 is CASSDRHGTSGGPDTQYF. The CDR3 DNA is TGTGCCAGCAGTGATCGACATGGGACTAGCGGGGGACCAGATACGCAGTATTTT.

The V call is TRBV7-2, the J call TRBJ1-1, with a possible D match to TRBD1 (5 bases). CDR3 length: 14 residues. CDR1 is SGHTA and CDR2 is FQGNSA in the germline V gene. V gave up 0 bases and J gave up 8 bases, with 13 bases separating them. The CDR3 protein is CASSLAVSAGEAFF. The CDR3 nucleotides are TGTGCCAGCAGCTTAGCGGTTTCGGCAGGGGAAGCTTTCTTT.

With regard to this clone: Mismatch with germline at one junction end may stem from a read error. This sequence joins TRBV30 and TRBJ2-1; 7 bases match TRBD2. This CDR3 is built from 17 residues. CDR1 is GTSNPN, CDR2 SVGIG, per germline (reference sequence). The CDR3 region is CAWSEGLAAFSHNEQFF. CDR3 sequence (DNA): TGTGCCTGGAGTGAGGGGCTAGCGGCCTTCTCCCACAATGAGCAGTTCTTC.

The chain carries TRBV11-3 and TRBJ2-7; 7 bases match TRBD1. J was trimmed by 4 bases and V by 5 bases; bases with no gene match: 8. Per germline, CDR1 SGHNT and CDR2 YENEEA. The CDR3 contains 14 residues. The CDR3 loop reads CASSVSGGQYEQYF. The CDR3 DNA reads as TGTGCCAGCAGCGTATCTGGGGGACAGTACGAGCAGTACTTC.

This clone has at least ten counts. J is TRBJ1-3 and V is TRBV18; 7 nucleotides agree with TRBD1. With V trimmed by 5 bases and J by 8 bases, 9 bases remained unmatched. The germline V gene encodes CDR1 KGHSH and CDR2 LQKENI. The CDR3 consists of 14 residues. The CDR3 nucleotides are TGTGCCAGCTCATTCGACAGGGAGGATTACACCATATATTTT. Translated, it gives CASSFDREDYTIYF.

Concerning this clone itself: One junction end does not reproduce the germline sequence, and a read error may be involved. The same CDR3 also results from other DNA sequences found in this sample. This chain connects TRBV10-3 to TRBJ2-1; 8 nucleotides align to TRBD2. The CDR3 runs 14 residues. The V gene's germline CDR1 is ENHRY and CDR2 SYGVKD. The CDR3 sequence: CAISLGTSYNEQFF. Written as DNA, the CDR3 is TGCGCCATCAGTCTCGGGACTAGTTACAATGAGCAGTTCTTC.

The chain uses TRBV7-2 and TRBJ1-2; 7 bases map to TRBD1. Germline V gene data show CDR1 as SGHTA and CDR2 as FQGNSA. The J segment lost 8 bases and the V segment lost 2 bases, leaving 5 bases of the junction unmatched. The length of the CDR3 is 13 residues. The CDR3 DNA follows: TGTGCCAGCAGCTTAAGGGGGCGCGACGGCTACACCTTC. This sequence encodes CASSLRGRDGYTF. Together with reference TRBV7-2 and TRBJ1-2, the CDR3 gives the full variable domain: GAGVSQSPSNKVTEKGKDVELRCDPISGHTALYWYRQSLGQGLEFLIYFQGNSAPDKSGLPSDRFSAERTGGSVSTLTIQRTQQEDSAVYLCASSLRGRDGYTFGSGTRLTVV.

The chain uses TRBV29-1 and TRBJ2-7; D perhaps matches TRBD1 (6 bases). Looked up from germline, CDR1 is SQVTM and CDR2 is ANQGSEA. V dropped 4 bases and J dropped 12 bases, with 22 bases sitting between them. The CDR3 has 13 residues. The CDR3 is CSVGAGETTSRYF. The CDR3 bases are TGCAGCGTTGGAGCAGGGGAGACAACGAGCAGGTACTTC.

This clone has more than one count but fewer than ten. The V call is TRBV10-3, the J call TRBJ2-5, with 7 bases that match TRBD2. Germline CDR1 ENHRY, CDR2 SYGVKD. CDR3 length equals 13 residues. V shed 6 bases and J 5 bases; nucleotides not matched to a gene: 6. The CDR3 region has the DNA TGTGCCATCAGGGAGGGAGGGACGGAGACCCAGTACTTC. The encoded protein is CAIREGGTETQYF.

The chain combines TRBV7-6 with TRBJ1-1; perhaps TRBD1 as D (6 bases). V lost 5 bases and J lost 0, with 16 bases in between. Germline-derived CDR1 and CDR2 are SGHVS and FNYEAQ. There are 16 residues in the CDR3. DNA of the CDR3: TGTGCCAGCAGCCTACCGGGACAAATTTTGAACACTGAAGCTTTCTTT. Protein sequence: CASSLPGQILNTEAFF.

This clone has more than one count but fewer than ten. The gene calls are TRBV28 and TRBJ2-1; no clear D gene. This CDR3 contains 16 residues. In germline, CDR1 is MDHEN, CDR2 SYDVKM. The V end was cut by 7 bases, the J end by 0 bases, with 16 bases between. CDR3 in DNA: TGTGCCAGCACTAGGATAGATACCAGCTCCTACAATGAGCAGTTCTTC. Encoded protein: CASTRIDTSSYNEQFF.

The chain links TRBV6-5 to TRBJ1-5; 7 nucleotides line up with TRBD1. Unmatched junction bases numbered 4, after V lost 0 bases and J lost 11 bases. This CDR3 region has 13 residues. Looked up from germline, CDR1 is MNHEY and CDR2 is SVGAGI. The CDR3 DNA sequence: TGTGCCAGCAGTTACTCGAGACAGGGCGCCCAGCATTTT. It is translated as CASSYSRQGAQHF.

The gene calls are TRBV30 and TRBJ2-2, with 10 positions matching TRBD1. The CDR3 is made up of 15 amino acids. The ends lost 2 bases at V and 3 bases at J; junction bases unmatched: 3. Germline V gene lookup returns CDR1 GTSNPN and CDR2 SVGIG (reference sequence). CDR3 in amino acids: CAWSFGQGDTGELFF. The CDR3 DNA sequence: TGTGCCTGGAGTTTCGGACAGGGGGACACCGGGGAGCTGTTTTTT.

V gene TRBV5-6 combines with J gene TRBJ2-5; D possibly corresponds to TRBD2 (6 bases). V lost 3 bases and J lost 4, with 13 bases in between. The germline V gene has CDR1 SGHDT and CDR2 YYEEEE. The CDR3 covers 14 residues. The CDR3 protein is CASSSLMEGETQYF. DNA of the CDR3: TGTGCCAGCAGCTCTTTAATGGAGGGAGAGACCCAGTACTTC.

The rearrangement joins TRBV6-1 to TRBJ2-7; D gene unclear. Trimming took off 3 bases at V and 2 bases at J, with 8 bases between the two ends. The V gene's germline CDR1 is MNHNS and CDR2 SASEGT. The length of the CDR3 is 13 residues. This CDR3 is CASSDFFPYEQYF. CDR3 nucleotides: TGTGCCAGCAGTGACTTCTTCCCCTACGAGCAGTACTTC.

This chain joins TRBV30 and TRBJ1-5; D gene unclear. Germline-derived CDR1 and CDR2 are GTSNPN and SVGIG (reference sequence). The V and J ends lost 1 base and 4 bases respectively, with 11 bases between them. The CDR3 covers 14 residues. Here the CDR3 reads CAWSADRGNQPQHF. The CDR3 DNA reads as TGTGCCTGGAGTGCCGATAGAGGGAATCAGCCCCAGCATTTT.

The chain recombines TRBV6-1 with TRBJ1-1; D is possibly TRBD1 (5 bases). The ends were cut back, 8 bases at V and 0 bases at J, with 13 bases in the middle. The CDR3 is 14 amino acids. The germline V gene has CDR1 MNHNS and CDR2 SASEGT. The CDR3 here is CASGWGGLNTEAFF. The CDR3 DNA reads TGTGCCAGCGGATGGGGGGGGTTGAACACTGAAGCTTTCTTT.

The genes are TRBV18 and TRBJ1-1, with D unclear. V was trimmed by 3 bases and J by 4 bases, leaving 9 bases between them. Germline assignment: CDR1 KGHSH and CDR2 LQKENI. CDR3 length: 13 residues. In nucleotides, the CDR3 is TGTGCCAGCTCACCCCAGTCGGGCACTGAAGCTTTCTTT. The encoded protein is CASSPQSGTEAFF.

Only one count was recorded for this clone. The rearrangement links TRBV5-6 to TRBJ1-1, with D perhaps TRBD1 (6 bases). The V gene lost 1 base and the J gene lost 6 bases, with 13 bases spanning the gap. This CDR3 spans 14 amino acids. Per germline, CDR1 SGHDT and CDR2 YYEEEE. CDR3 region: CASSLIRGGAEAFF. DNA of the CDR3: TGTGCCAGCAGCTTGATCAGGGGAGGGGCTGAAGCTTTCTTT.

The rearrangement links TRBV11-2 to TRBJ1-4, with D maybe TRBD1 (6 bases). Germline V gene data show CDR1 as SGHAT and CDR2 as FQNNGV. Trimming left V 2 bases short and J 0 bases short, with 16 bases between. The length of the CDR3 is 18 residues. CDR3 sequence reads: CASSLTGSIPATNEKLFF. The CDR3 DNA reads as TGTGCCAGCAGCTTAACAGGGTCCATTCCCGCAACTAATGAAAAACTGTTTTTT.

The rearrangement links TRBV9 to TRBJ1-4, with a weak D call TRBD1 (6 bases). The CDR3 totals 16 residues. The germline V and J ends were trimmed by 0 bases and 7 bases, with 16 bases remaining between them. Germline-derived CDR1 and CDR2 are SGDLS and YYNGEE. The CDR3 DNA reads TGTGCCAGCAGCGTAGGGGAAGACAGGTGGGGTGAAAAACTGTTTTTT. This sequence encodes CASSVGEDRWGEKLFF.

This sequence joins TRBV19 and TRBJ1-4; possible D gene TRBD1, 6 bases. V lost 6 bases to trimming and J lost 6 bases, with 17 bases between them. The CDR3 is made up of 15 amino acids. Germline CDR1 reads LNHDA; CDR2 reads SQIVND (reference sequence). The CDR3 nucleotides are TGTGCCAGTAGGACCACAGGGTTGGGTTATGAAAAACTGTTTTTT. Translating it yields CASRTTGLGYEKLFF.

The rearrangement uses TRBV19 and TRBJ2-1; D is possibly TRBD2 (7 bases). This CDR3 is 15 amino acids long. The V gene lost 7 bases and the J gene lost 1 base, with 14 bases spanning the gap. Germline V gives CDR1 LNHDA, CDR2 SQIVND (reference sequence). The CDR3 sequence: CASTKGGRSYNEQFF. Written as DNA, the CDR3 is TGTGCCAGTACCAAGGGGGGGAGGTCCTACAATGAGCAGTTCTTC.

The genes are TRBV6-1 and TRBJ2-7; D unresolved. The CDR3 length is 15 residues. Germline-derived CDR1 and CDR2 are MNHNS and SASEGT. The V end was cut by 6 bases, the J end by 1 base, with 16 bases between. Here the CDR3 reads CASSPSRSPSYEQYF. CDR3 coding DNA: TGTGCCAGCAGCCCCTCTAGGTCCCCTTCCTACGAGCAGTACTTC.

This rearrangement joins TRBV30 to TRBJ2-2; perhaps TRBD1 as D (6 bases). The CDR3 is 13 residues long. Deletions cut 4 bases from V and 5 bases from J, with 11 bases between. Germline V gene sequence: CDR1 GTSNPN, CDR2 SVGIG (reference sequence). CDR3 nucleotides: TGTGCCTGGACCGGCAGGGGAACCGGGGAGCTGTTTTTT. Its translation: CAWTGRGTGELFF. Full variable domain (rest looked up from reference TRBV30 and TRBJ2-2): SQTIHQWPATLVQPVGSPLSLECTVEGTSNPNLYWYRQAAGRGLQLLFYSVGIGQISSEVPQNLSASRPQDRQFILSSKKLLLSDSGFYLCAWTGRGTGELFFGEGSRLTVL.

This clone was detected once. The chain uses TRBV5-4 and TRBJ1-2, with D unresolved. Deletions cut 0 bases from V and 4 bases from J, with 4 bases between. Looked up from germline, CDR1 is SGHNT and CDR2 is YYREEE (reference sequence). The CDR3 sequence is 12 residues long. Here the CDR3 DNA reads TGTGCCAGCAGCTTGGACACCTATGGCTACACCTTC. Its protein product is CASSLDTYGYTF.

The V gene is TRBV7-9, the J gene TRBJ1-3; 8 bases line up with TRBD1. Germline CDR1 SEHNR, CDR2 FQNEAQ (reference sequence). CDR3 size: 17 residues. The ends lost 5 bases at V and 0 bases at J; junction bases unmatched: 9. The CDR3 region has the DNA TGTGCCAGCAGCGTCGGGACAGGAGCCTTCTCTGGAAACACCATATATTTT. It specifies CASSVGTGAFSGNTIYF.